A single sample is the source of the 25 T cell receptor beta chains below, sequenced in a study of PD-L1 blockade in urothelial cancer. Some clones are missing from TCRdb's copy, which holds only in-frame ones; the method was immunoSEQ multiplex PCR. Of tens of thousands of clones in the sample, roughly 90% were seen once. Time point described: peripheral blood 6 weeks after treatment start. Sample: PBMCs, taken around atezolizumab (anti-PD-L1) treatment. The source of these receptors is a man aged 55 to 69 with urothelial cancer.

Concerning this clone itself: Other DNA sequences from this sample encode an identical CDR3 as well. The V call is TRBV18, the J call TRBJ1-2; possible D gene TRBD1, 5 bases. V shed 6 bases and J shed 9 bases, with 23 bases lying between them. CDR3 length: 15 amino acids. The germline V gene encodes CDR1 KGHSH and CDR2 LQKENI. CDR3 DNA sequence: TGTGCCAGCTCCCCCCGGCGACAGACGCCGGAGAGCTACACCTTC. This sequence encodes CASSPRRQTPESYTF. The full variable domain, in which reference TRBV18 and TRBJ1-2 provide the parts outside the CDR3, is NAGVMQNPRHLVRRRGQEARLRCSPMKGHSHVYWYRQLPEEGLKFMVYLQKENIIDESGMPKERFSAEFPKEGPSILRIQQVVRGDSAAYFCASSPRRQTPESYTFGSGTRLTVV.

The rearrangement links TRBV7-2 to TRBJ2-7, with 10 bases lining up with TRBD1. CDR1 is SGHTA and CDR2 is FQGNSA in the germline V gene. J lost 11 bases, V lost 5 bases, and 9 bases had no gene match. This CDR3 has 13 amino acids. The CDR3 is CASSLGTGDRKYF. For the CDR3, the DNA is TGTGCCAGCAGCCTAGGGACAGGGGATAGAAAGTACTTC.

The genes are TRBV13 and TRBJ1-1; TRBD1 matches 8 bases. This CDR3 contains 17 residues. With 1 base clipped from V and 6 bases from J, the junction kept 13 bases outside the gene matches. Per germline, CDR1 PRHDT and CDR2 FYEKMQ (reference sequence). The CDR3 sequence: CASSLELRTGWRAEAFF. Here the CDR3 DNA reads TGTGCCAGCAGCTTAGAGCTGCGGACAGGGTGGAGGGCTGAAGCTTTCTTT.

The chain couples TRBV25-1 to TRBJ1-6; no clear D. Trimming pared 1 base from V and 9 bases from J, leaving 13 bases between. The CDR3 has 15 residues. From germline, CDR1 is MGHDK and CDR2 SYGVNS. Written as DNA, the CDR3 is TGTGCCAGCAGTGAATTTCGCGACACTCTTTCACCCCTCCACTTT. Its translation: CASSEFRDTLSPLHF.

The gene calls are TRBV6-6 and TRBJ2-6; TRBD1 matches at 7 bases. The J segment lost 9 bases and the V segment lost 2 bases, leaving 10 bases of the junction unmatched. From germline, CDR1 is MNHNY and CDR2 SVGAGI (reference sequence). The CDR3 is made up of 16 amino acids. CDR3 region: CASSYLTGAGGNVLTF. The CDR3 bases are TGTGCCAGCAGTTACCTTACAGGGGCCGGAGGCAACGTCCTGACTTTC.

The chain combines TRBV6-5 with TRBJ2-7; 11 bases align to TRBD1. Germline V gene data show CDR1 as MNHEY and CDR2 as SVGAGI. The CDR3 is 15 residues long. V lost 2 bases and J lost 2; bases outside the gene matches: 2. The CDR3 sequence is CASSYGTGGTYEQYF. The CDR3 region has the DNA TGTGCCAGCAGTTACGGGACAGGGGGGACCTACGAGCAGTACTTC.

The genes are TRBV5-4 and TRBJ2-1; a possible D gene is TRBD1 (8 bases). The germline V gene encodes CDR1 SGHNT and CDR2 YYREEE (reference sequence). The V and J ends lost 3 bases and 9 bases respectively, with 16 bases between them. CDR3 size: 14 residues. CDR3 sequence (DNA): TGTGCCAGCAGCTACACACAGGGGGGGTTTGAGCAGTTCTTC. Protein: CASSYTQGGFEQFF. Variable domain in full (rest from reference TRBV5-4 and TRBJ2-1): ETGVTQSPTHLIKTRGQQVTLRCSSQSGHNTVSWYQQALGQGPQFIFQYYREEENGRGNFPPRFSGLQFPNYSSELNVNALELDDSALYLCASSYTQGGFEQFFGPGTRLTVL.

The chain recombines TRBV27 with TRBJ1-2, with TRBD1 matching over 10 bases. Germline CDR1 MNHEY, CDR2 SMNVEV (reference sequence). CDR3 length equals 14 residues. J lost 8 bases, V lost 6 bases, and 9 bases had no gene match. In nucleotides, the CDR3 is TGTGCCAGCAGACACCCCGGGACAGGGGTCGGCTACACCTTC. This sequence encodes CASRHPGTGVGYTF.

This clone was recorded only once. The genes are TRBV28 and TRBJ2-1; TRBD2 agrees at 11 bases. The V and J ends lost 5 bases and 7 bases, in that order; junction bases with no gene match: 4. CDR3 length: 14 amino acids. Germline V gene data show CDR1 as MDHEN and CDR2 as SYDVKM. The CDR3 DNA follows: TGTGCCAGCAGTCGAACTAGCGGGGGTAATGAGCAGTTCTTC. Encoded protein: CASSRTSGGNEQFF.

This clone was counted once. The V call is TRBV14, the J call TRBJ1-2, with 10 bases lining up with TRBD1. Germline assignment: CDR1 SGHDN and CDR2 FVKESK. The CDR3 is 18 residues long. V shed 6 bases and J 1 base; nucleotides not matched to a gene: 14. CDR3 coding DNA: TGTGCCAGCAGTATTTCTCTTGGGACAGGGGCTCGTAACTATGGCTACACCTTC. The encoded protein is CASSISLGTGARNYGYTF.

This clone has only one observation. The chain recombines TRBV4-1 with TRBJ2-1; D is possibly TRBD2 (5 bases). This CDR3 comprises 17 residues. Germline CDR1 is MGHRA and CDR2 is YSYEKL. The V end was cut by 0 bases, the J end by 6 bases, with 18 bases between. This CDR3 reads CASSQDELVTSGNEQFF. The CDR3 bases are TGCGCCAGCAGCCAAGACGAACTAGTGACGTCGGGCAATGAGCAGTTCTTC.

This clone was observed a single time. V is TRBV13 and J is TRBJ2-2, with D hard to call. Germline CDR1 and CDR2: PRHDT and FYEKMQ (reference sequence). V lost 5 bases and J lost 2, with 15 bases in between. The length of the CDR3 is 16 residues. The CDR3 DNA follows: TGTGCCAGCAGCCCCCTATCTGATTCAAACACCGGGGAGCTGTTTTTT. Protein product: CASSPLSDSNTGELFF.

This rearrangement joins TRBV6-5 to TRBJ2-1, with D possibly TRBD1 on 6 matching bases. CDR3 length equals 12 residues. Germline V lookup: CDR1 MNHEY, CDR2 SVGAGI. The V end was cut by 10 bases, the J end by 10 bases, with 17 bases between. For the CDR3, the DNA is TGTGCCACCTCACCAGGGGTAGGGGAGCAGTTCTTC. Its translation is CATSPGVGEQFF.

V and J are TRBV19 and TRBJ2-2, with TRBD1 matching over 9 bases. Trimming removed 7 bases from V and 8 bases from J; junction bases left unmatched: 5. The CDR3 runs 13 residues. Germline lookup yields CDR1 LNHDA and CDR2 SQIVND (reference sequence). The CDR3: CASNKQGAGELFF. The CDR3 DNA reads as TGTGCCAGTAACAAACAGGGGGCGGGGGAGCTGTTTTTT.

The chain uses TRBV14 and TRBJ1-4, with D possibly being TRBD1 (5 bases). This CDR3 region has 17 residues. The V gene's germline CDR1 is SGHDN and CDR2 FVKESK. V was shortened by 6 bases and J by 6 bases, with 23 bases between the two germline ends. CDR3: CASSISGLSFPHEKLFF. DNA of the CDR3: TGTGCCAGCAGTATTTCGGGACTGTCTTTTCCCCATGAAAAACTGTTTTTT.

The chain uses TRBV7-3 and TRBJ2-3; 7 bases match TRBD1. The V segment lost 3 bases and the J segment 1 base; nucleotides outside the gene matches: 7. The CDR3 contains 16 residues. Germline V lookup: CDR1 SGHTA, CDR2 FQGTGA. This CDR3 reads CASSFSPDRGTDTQYF. CDR3 nucleotide sequence: TGTGCCAGCAGCTTTAGCCCCGACAGGGGCACAGATACGCAGTATTTT.

The chain carries TRBV9 and TRBJ1-6, with no clear D. Trimming took 0 bases from V and 5 from J, leaving 9 bases between them. The CDR3 extends over 15 amino acids. Germline V CDR1 and CDR2: SGDLS, YYNGEE. The CDR3 DNA is TGTGCCAGCAGCGTAGCATCGGGGAATAATTCACCCCTCCACTTT. Its protein is CASSVASGNNSPLHF.

The chain joins TRBV27 to TRBJ1-4; D gene unclear. The CDR3 is 16 amino acids. V was clipped by 5 bases and J by 8 bases, with 21 bases between them. In germline, CDR1 is MNHEY, CDR2 SMNVEV (reference sequence). DNA of the CDR3: TGTGCCAGCAGTAGCTTTGGAGGCTGGGCGGAGGAAAAACTGTTTTTT. This codes for CASSSFGGWAEEKLFF.

The CDR3 nucleotides are TGTGCCTGGAGTCACCGGGTCAGTCCACTGGCTTTCTTT. This sequence encodes CAWSHRVSPLAFF. The chain links TRBV30 to TRBJ1-1, with no clear D. Per the germline V gene, CDR1 is GTSNPN and CDR2 is SVGIG (reference sequence). The germline V and J ends were trimmed by 2 bases and 11 bases, with 18 bases remaining between them. The CDR3 totals 13 residues.

The V and J genes are TRBV10-3 and TRBJ2-7; tentatively, D is TRBD1 (6 bases). The germline V gene encodes CDR1 ENHRY and CDR2 SYGVKD. The ends were cut back, 3 bases at V and 8 bases at J, with 20 bases in the middle. There are 15 residues in the CDR3. The CDR3 is CAISEMGALPPQQYF. For the CDR3, the DNA is TGTGCCATCAGTGAAATGGGGGCCCTTCCTCCTCAGCAGTACTTC.

This chain uses TRBV28 with TRBJ2-7, with D possibly TRBD1 on 5 matching bases. The CDR3 covers 12 residues. The germline gives CDR1 MDHEN, CDR2 SYDVKM. V was pared by 4 bases and J by 4 bases, with 8 bases between. The CDR3 bases are TGTGCCAGCAGTTACCCAGGGTACGAGCAGTACTTC. Translating it yields CASSYPGYEQYF. Variable domain in full (rest from reference TRBV28 and TRBJ2-7): DVKVTQSSRYLVKRTGEKVFLECVQDMDHENMFWYRQDPGLGLRLIYFSYDVKMKEKGDIPEGYSVSREKKERFSLILESASTNQTSMYLCASSYPGYEQYFGPGTRLTVT.

The V and J genes are TRBV9 and TRBJ2-7; 10 nucleotides align to TRBD1. Trimming cost V 4 bases and J 3 bases; bases outside gene matches: 4. From germline, CDR1 is SGDLS and CDR2 YYNGEE. This CDR3 comprises 14 residues. As DNA, the CDR3 is TGTGCCAGCAGCCCCGGGACAGGGGACTACGAGCAGTACTTC. The encoded protein is CASSPGTGDYEQYF.

The V gene is TRBV5-1, the J gene TRBJ1-1, with 7 bases aligning to TRBD1. The CDR3 is 14 amino acids. The germline CDR1 and CDR2 sequences are SGHRS and YFSETQ. J gave up 6 bases and V 4 bases, and 9 bases lay outside the gene matches. Written as DNA, the CDR3 is TGCGCCAGCAGCCCTGCAGGGGGGCAGTCTGAAGCTTTCTTT. It is translated as CASSPAGGQSEAFF.

This chain joins TRBV30 and TRBJ2-3; TRBD2 aligns across 14 bases. Germline CDR1 and CDR2: GTSNPN and SVGIG (reference sequence). Trimming took 5 bases from V and 0 from J; bases not matched to a gene: 22. The CDR3 loop spans 22 amino acids. CDR3 region: CAWAFFPRLAGGMDASTDTQYF. DNA of the CDR3: TGTGCCTGGGCCTTTTTCCCCCGACTAGCGGGGGGGATGGATGCTAGCACAGATACGCAGTATTTT.

This rearrangement joins TRBV30 to TRBJ1-5, with a possible D match to TRBD1 (5 bases). This CDR3 comprises 13 residues. In germline, CDR1 is GTSNPN, CDR2 SVGIG (reference sequence). Deletions cut 7 bases from V and 3 bases from J, with 13 bases between. CDR3 sequence reads: CAYDDGHNQPQHF. Written as DNA, the CDR3 is TGTGCCTATGATGACGGACACAATCAGCCCCAGCATTTT.